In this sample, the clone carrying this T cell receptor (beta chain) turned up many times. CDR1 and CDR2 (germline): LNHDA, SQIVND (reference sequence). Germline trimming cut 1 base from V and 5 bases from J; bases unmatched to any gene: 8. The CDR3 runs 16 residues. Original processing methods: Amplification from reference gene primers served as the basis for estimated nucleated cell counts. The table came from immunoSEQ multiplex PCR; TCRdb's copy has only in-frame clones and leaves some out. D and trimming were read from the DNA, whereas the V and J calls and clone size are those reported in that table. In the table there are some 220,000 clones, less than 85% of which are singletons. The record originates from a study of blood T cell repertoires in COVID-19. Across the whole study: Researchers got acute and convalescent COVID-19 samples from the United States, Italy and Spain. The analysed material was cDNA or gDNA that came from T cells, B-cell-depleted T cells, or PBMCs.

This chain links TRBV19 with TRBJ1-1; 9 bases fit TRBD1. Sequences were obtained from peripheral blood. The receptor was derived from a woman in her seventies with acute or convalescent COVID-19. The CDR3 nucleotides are TGTGCCAGTAGTATAGGGACTGGGACAGGGTCAACTGAAGCTTTCTTT. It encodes CASSIGTGTGSTEAFF.